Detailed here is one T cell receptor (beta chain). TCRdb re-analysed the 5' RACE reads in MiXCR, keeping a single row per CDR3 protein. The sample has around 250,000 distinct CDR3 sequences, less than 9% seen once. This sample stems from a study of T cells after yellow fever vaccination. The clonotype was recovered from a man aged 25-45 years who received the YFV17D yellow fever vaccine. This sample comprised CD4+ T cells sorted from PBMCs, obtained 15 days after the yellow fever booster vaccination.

The CDR3 region is CSVALRMRETQYF. In DNA, the CDR3 is TGCAGCGTGGCCCTGCGGATGAGAGAGACCCAGTACTTC. The rearrangement links TRBV29-1 to TRBJ2-5; D gene unclear. Germline V lookup: CDR1 SQVTM, CDR2 ANQGSEA. The CDR3 contains 13 residues. Trimming took off 6 bases at V and 4 bases at J, with 15 bases between the two ends.